This TCR beta chain was recorded in a study of cytomegalovirus exposure and HLA in healthy donors. The 120-subject validation cohort, separate from the 666-subject first cohort, included the donors. CDR1 is SEHNR and CDR2 is FQNEAQ in the germline V gene (reference sequence). This CDR3 contains 16 residues. After removal of 1 base from V and 3 bases from J, the junction contained 4 bases not matched to a gene. Measured with immunoSEQ multiplex PCR; TCRdb has only the in-frame clones, and not every one. Of some 70,000 clones listed, roughly 97% are singletons. Regarding the study as a whole: A classifier reportedly called cytomegalovirus status with high sensitivity and specificity. It was found in a later analysis that first-cohort TCR clusters tended to co-occur in the 130 or so validation repertoires.

Notes on this clone: The antigen remains undetermined.

The rearrangement uses TRBV7-9 and TRBJ2-1; 9 bases match TRBD1. The clonotype was recovered from a man younger than 30 in good health and CMV-seronegative. Sequenced material: PBMCs. The CDR3 DNA sequence: TGTGCCAGCAGCTTAGATCGACAGGGGGGCTACAATGAGCAGTTCTTC. Protein product: CASSLDRQGGYNEQFF.